Listed here are 27 T cell receptor beta chains from one sample, sequenced in a study of OX40 agonist ivuxolimab in advanced cancers. Assay: immunoSEQ multiplex PCR; the TCRdb copy retains only in-frame clones and omits some. The data contain 50,000 to 65,000 clones, approximately 83% of them singletons. The sequencing used CD4+ or CD8+ T cells sorted from blood, collected in a trial of the OX40 agonist ivuxolimab. The source is an adult with an advanced solid tumor such as melanoma, head and neck, liver or kidney cancer.

The V and J genes are TRBV27 and TRBJ1-5; 10 nucleotides line up with TRBD1. The V gene end was trimmed by 5 bases and the J gene end by 7 bases; junction bases not matched to a gene: 23. Germline CDR1 and CDR2: MNHEY and SMNVEV (reference sequence). This CDR3 is built from 20 residues. Written as DNA, the CDR3 is TGTGCCAGCAGTCCACCGCACGGGACAGGGGTTCGGGTTTTGTTACAGCCCCAGCATTTT. Its protein is CASSPPHGTGVRVLLQPQHF.

The chain joins TRBV11-2 to TRBJ1-1, with D tentatively TRBD1 (5 bases). The V and J ends lost 5 bases and 1 base respectively, with 8 bases between them. Per the germline V gene, CDR1 is SGHAT and CDR2 is FQNNGV. The CDR3 spans 13 residues. DNA of the CDR3: TGTGCCAGCAGCCCTACAGGGAACACTGAAGCTTTCTTT. Translated, it gives CASSPTGNTEAFF.

V usage is TRBV28 and J usage is TRBJ2-3, with 7 nucleotides matching TRBD2. The J segment lost 4 bases and the V segment lost 1 base, leaving 14 bases of the junction unmatched. This CDR3 comprises 18 residues. Germline values: CDR1 MDHEN, CDR2 SYDVKM. CDR3 loop: CASSLSYGAGELADTQYF. CDR3 coding DNA: TGTGCCAGCAGTTTATCCTACGGCGCGGGAGAGTTGGCAGATACGCAGTATTTT.

CDR3 sequence reads: CASSTRTGVDTQYF. The CDR3 nucleotides are TGTGCCAGCAGTACCCGGACGGGGGTAGATACGCAGTATTTT. The rearrangement joins TRBV5-4 to TRBJ2-3; D may be TRBD2 (6 bases). The germline V gene has CDR1 SGHNT and CDR2 YYREEE (reference sequence). Trimming removed 5 bases at V and 5 bases at J, with 15 bases between. This CDR3 spans 14 amino acids.

This chain links TRBV18 with TRBJ2-7, with TRBD2 identical over 7 bases. Per germline, CDR1 KGHSH and CDR2 LQKENI. The trim removed 6 bases at V and 5 bases at J, leaving 10 bases unmatched. This CDR3 is built from 14 residues. The CDR3 sequence is CASSSSGPGNEQYF. The CDR3 DNA reads TGTGCCAGCTCTTCTAGCGGCCCGGGCAACGAGCAGTACTTC.

This chain connects TRBV10-2 to TRBJ1-2; TRBD1 aligns across 7 bases. V trimming: 3 bases; J trimming: 3 bases; junction bases outside the gene matches: 4. The germline gives CDR1 WSHSY, CDR2 SAAADI. The CDR3 has 14 amino acids. CDR3 amino acids: CASSDRGGDYGYTF. The CDR3 DNA reads as TGCGCCAGCAGTGACAGGGGGGGAGACTATGGCTACACCTTC.

The V call is TRBV18, the J call TRBJ1-1; no definite D call. The germline gives CDR1 KGHSH, CDR2 LQKENI. The CDR3 is 14 amino acids. Trimming shortened V by 2 bases and J by 0 bases, and 7 bases separated the two germline ends. CDR3 protein: CASSPATLNTEAFF. CDR3 coding DNA: TGTGCCAGCTCACCAGCCACACTGAACACTGAAGCTTTCTTT.

This clone showed up just a few times. The V call is TRBV27, the J call TRBJ1-2, with D maybe TRBD1 (5 bases). V lost 3 bases and J lost 9, with 11 bases in between. The CDR3 contains 12 residues. CDR1 and CDR2 (germline): MNHEY, SMNVEV (reference sequence). Here the CDR3 DNA reads TGTGCCAGCAGTTTGGGGGGGGTGAGCTACACCTTC. It is translated as CASSLGGVSYTF.

This chain uses TRBV10-2 with TRBJ1-5; D perhaps matches TRBD1 (5 bases). V was cut by 0 bases and J by 7 bases, with 13 bases left in between. Germline CDR1 reads WSHSY; CDR2 reads SAAADI. This CDR3 has 15 amino acids. CDR3 bases: TGCGCCAGCAGTGAGTCAACGGGACCGGGGCAGCCCCAGCATTTT. Translation: CASSESTGPGQPQHF.

This clone was detected once. This chain connects TRBV5-1 to TRBJ2-5, with D unresolved. Germline V gene data show CDR1 as SGHRS and CDR2 as YFSETQ. V shed 2 bases and J shed 0 bases, with 8 bases lying between them. CDR3 length equals 14 residues. Here the CDR3 reads CASSLPLDQETQYF. DNA of the CDR3: TGCGCCAGCAGCTTACCGCTGGACCAAGAGACCCAGTACTTC.

This clone was seen a few times. The chain links TRBV7-9 to TRBJ1-1; weak D call: TRBD1 (6 bases). V was trimmed by 5 bases and J by 1 base, leaving 14 bases between them. Germline values: CDR1 SEHNR, CDR2 FQNEAQ (reference sequence). The CDR3 length is 15 residues. The CDR3 DNA reads TGTGCCAGCAGCCCCGGACAGAGTTGGAACACTGAAGCTTTCTTT. It yields the protein CASSPGQSWNTEAFF. Full variable domain (rest looked up from reference TRBV7-9 and TRBJ1-1): DTGVSQNPRHKITKRGQNVTFRCDPISEHNRLYWYRQTLGQGPEFLTYFQNEAQLEKSRLLSDRFSAERPKGSFSTLEIQRTEQGDSAMYLCASSPGQSWNTEAFFGQGTRLTVV.

The V call is TRBV6-5, the J call TRBJ1-1; D unresolved. V lost 0 bases and J lost 4, with 12 bases in between. The CDR3 is made up of 15 amino acids. Germline-derived CDR1 and CDR2 are MNHEY and SVGAGI. The CDR3 coding sequence is TGTGCCAGCAGTTACTCGGCGGAGGGTACCACTGAAGCTTTCTTT. It is translated as CASSYSAEGTTEAFF.

This chain uses TRBV2 with TRBJ2-5, with D maybe TRBD2 (8 bases). The V end lost 3 bases, the J end lost 4 bases, and 18 bases lay between the germline ends. The CDR3 consists of 16 residues. Germline V lookup: CDR1 SNHLY, CDR2 FYNNEI. CDR3 in DNA: TGTGCCAGCAGTGACCCTAGCGGGCCAGGGGGAGAGACCCAGTACTTC. It codes for CASSDPSGPGGETQYF.

V is TRBV4-1 and J is TRBJ1-1, with D perhaps TRBD1 (5 bases). This CDR3 is 18 amino acids long. Trimming took off 2 bases at V and 2 bases at J, with 21 bases between the two ends. Looked up from germline, CDR1 is MGHRA and CDR2 is YSYEKL. CDR3 region: CASSQPALGTRENTEAFF. CDR3 DNA: TGCGCCAGCAGCCAACCGGCTTTGGGGACGAGAGAAAACACTGAAGCTTTCTTT.

This clone was seen once. The rearrangement joins TRBV7-2 to TRBJ2-3, with 8 bases identical to TRBD2. The CDR3 has 13 residues. V was pared by 1 base and J by 6 bases, with 0 bases of the junction left unmatched. Germline CDR1 and CDR2: SGHTA and FQGNSA. CDR3 in DNA: TGTGCCAGCAGCTTAGGACTAGCGGATACGCAGTATTTT. Its translation: CASSLGLADTQYF.

The chain couples TRBV2 to TRBJ2-5; the D is unclear. The ends were cut back, 7 bases at V and 4 bases at J, with 7 bases in the middle. The CDR3 is 11 residues long. Germline V gene data show CDR1 as SNHLY and CDR2 as FYNNEI. The CDR3 DNA reads as TGTGCCAGCAAACGTTTAGAGACCCAGTACTTC. Translating it yields CASKRLETQYF.

The chain recombines TRBV2 with TRBJ1-2; D ambiguous. V shed 5 bases and J shed 3 bases, with 16 bases lying between them. Germline-derived CDR1 and CDR2 are SNHLY and FYNNEI. This CDR3 is 15 amino acids long. This CDR3 is CASSPTDPRDYGYTF. In DNA form, the CDR3 reads TGTGCCAGCAGTCCTACGGACCCACGGGACTATGGCTACACCTTC.

V is TRBV2 and J is TRBJ1-6; D is perhaps TRBD1 (6 bases). The CDR3 spans 14 residues. Trimming took 7 bases from V and 9 from J, leaving 16 bases between them. The V gene's germline CDR1 is SNHLY and CDR2 FYNNEI. The chain's CDR3 is CASTGDTGLSPLHF. CDR3 nucleotides: TGTGCCAGCACGGGGGACACGGGCCTTTCACCCCTCCACTTT.

The chain combines TRBV27 with TRBJ1-1, with TRBD1 matching over 7 bases. Trimming at V came to 3 bases and at J to 4 bases, leaving 11 bases not matched to a gene. This CDR3 is built from 16 residues. Germline values: CDR1 MNHEY, CDR2 SMNVEV (reference sequence). The CDR3 is CASSFRDSRVGTEAFF. The CDR3 region has the DNA TGTGCCAGCAGTTTCAGGGACAGCCGGGTTGGCACTGAAGCTTTCTTT.

This sequence joins TRBV7-9 and TRBJ1-1; unclear D gene. Germline V CDR1 and CDR2: SEHNR, FQNEAQ (reference sequence). Deletions cut 2 bases from V and 2 bases from J, with 12 bases between. CDR3 length: 15 amino acids. The CDR3 DNA reads TGTGCCAGCAGCTTATGGTTGGATAGAAACACTGAAGCTTTCTTT. Translating gives CASSLWLDRNTEAFF.

The table lists this clone with a few counts. This chain uses TRBV15 with TRBJ2-1; 9 bases are a match to TRBD2. CDR1 is LNHNV and CDR2 is YYDKDF in the germline V gene (reference sequence). V trimming: 0 bases; J trimming: 8 bases; junction bases outside the gene matches: 5. This CDR3 is built from 15 residues. The CDR3 bases are TGTGCCACCAGCAGAGAGCGGGAGGGTCGCTATGAGCAGTTCTTC. It translates to CATSREREGRYEQFF.

J is TRBJ2-1 and V is TRBV2; 7 positions match TRBD1. V lost 5 bases, J lost 0 bases, and 10 bases stayed unmatched. Germline V gene data show CDR1 as SNHLY and CDR2 as FYNNEI. The CDR3 is made up of 17 amino acids. The CDR3 DNA sequence: TGTGCCAGCAGTCCGGGACAGCCAATAAGCTCCTACAATGAGCAGTTCTTC. It translates to CASSPGQPISSYNEQFF.

The chain uses TRBV28 and TRBJ2-1, with 14 nucleotides matching TRBD2. V lost 3 bases and J lost 7; bases outside the gene matches: 8. The CDR3 has 17 residues. CDR1 is MDHEN, CDR2 SYDVKM, per germline. CDR3 region: CASSFVQGLAGVNEQFF. The CDR3 DNA follows: TGTGCCAGCAGTTTTGTACAGGGACTAGCGGGAGTGAATGAGCAGTTCTTC.

This rearrangement joins TRBV18 to TRBJ1-5, with 10 bases matching TRBD1. The trim removed 3 bases at V and 10 bases at J, leaving 6 bases unmatched. Per germline, CDR1 KGHSH and CDR2 LQKENI. CDR3 size: 14 residues. CDR3 amino acids: CASSPNGQGEPQHF. As DNA, the CDR3 is TGTGCCAGCTCACCTAACGGACAGGGGGAACCCCAGCATTTT.

The chain has TRBV14 and TRBJ2-3; 8 bases fit TRBD1. The V segment lost 9 bases and the J segment 5 bases; nucleotides outside the gene matches: 16. CDR3 length equals 16 residues. In germline, CDR1 is SGHDN, CDR2 FVKESK. The CDR3 DNA reads as TGTGCCAGGCCGGGGGACAGGAGTATTTTTAGAGATACGCAGTATTTT. It yields the protein CARPGDRSIFRDTQYF.

In its sample, this clone was seen a few times. The CDR3 spells CASRPEGDYEQYF. Here the CDR3 DNA reads TGTGCCAGCAGGCCGGAAGGGGACTACGAGCAGTACTTC. This chain joins TRBV2 and TRBJ2-7; D is perhaps TRBD1 (5 bases). The V gene's germline CDR1 is SNHLY and CDR2 FYNNEI. The CDR3 is 13 residues long. V was cut by 6 bases and J by 3 bases, with 12 bases left in between. Full variable domain (rest looked up from reference TRBV2 and TRBJ2-7): EPEVTQTPSHQVTQMGQEVILRCVPISNHLYFYWYRQILGQKVEFLVSFYNNEISEKSEIFDDQFSVERPDGSNFTLKIRSTKLEDSAMYFCASRPEGDYEQYFGPGTRLTVT.

This chain joins TRBV28 and TRBJ1-5, with a weak D call TRBD1 (6 bases). The germline V gene has CDR1 MDHEN and CDR2 SYDVKM. This CDR3 is built from 16 residues. With 5 bases removed from V and 0 bases from J, the gap between germline ends came to 14 bases. The CDR3 here is CASSDPGQYSNQPQHF. The DNA of the CDR3 is TGTGCCAGCAGTGACCCTGGACAGTATAGCAATCAGCCCCAGCATTTT.